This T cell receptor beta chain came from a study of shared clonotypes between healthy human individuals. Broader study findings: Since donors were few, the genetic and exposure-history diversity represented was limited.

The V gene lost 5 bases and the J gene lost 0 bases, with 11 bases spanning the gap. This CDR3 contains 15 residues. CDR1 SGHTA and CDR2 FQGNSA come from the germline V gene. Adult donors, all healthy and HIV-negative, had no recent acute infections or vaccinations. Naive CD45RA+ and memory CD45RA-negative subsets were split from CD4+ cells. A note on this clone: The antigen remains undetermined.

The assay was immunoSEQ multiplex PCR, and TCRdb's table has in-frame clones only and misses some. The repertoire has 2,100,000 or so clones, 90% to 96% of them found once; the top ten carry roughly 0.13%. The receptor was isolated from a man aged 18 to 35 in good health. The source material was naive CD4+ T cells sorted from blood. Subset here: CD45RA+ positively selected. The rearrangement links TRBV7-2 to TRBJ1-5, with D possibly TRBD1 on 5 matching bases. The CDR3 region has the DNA TGTGCCAGCAGCCTACACAGGAGTAGCAATCAGCCCCAGCATTTT. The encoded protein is CASSLHRSSNQPQHF.